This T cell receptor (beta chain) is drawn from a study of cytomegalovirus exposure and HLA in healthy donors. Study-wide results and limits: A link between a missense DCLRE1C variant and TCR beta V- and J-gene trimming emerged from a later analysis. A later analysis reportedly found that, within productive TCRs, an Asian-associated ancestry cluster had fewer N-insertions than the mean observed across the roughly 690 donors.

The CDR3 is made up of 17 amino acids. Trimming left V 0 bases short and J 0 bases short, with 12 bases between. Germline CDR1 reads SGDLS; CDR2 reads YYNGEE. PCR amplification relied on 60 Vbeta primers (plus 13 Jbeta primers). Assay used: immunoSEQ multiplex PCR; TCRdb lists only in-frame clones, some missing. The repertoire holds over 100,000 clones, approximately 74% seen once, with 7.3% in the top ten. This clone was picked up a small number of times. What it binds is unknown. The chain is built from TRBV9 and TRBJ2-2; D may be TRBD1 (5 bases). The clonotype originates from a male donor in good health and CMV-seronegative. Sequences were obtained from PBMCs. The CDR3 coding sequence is TGTGCCAGCAGCGTAGCGTCAGGGCCTGCGAACACCGGGGAGCTGTTTTTT. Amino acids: CASSVASGPANTGELFF. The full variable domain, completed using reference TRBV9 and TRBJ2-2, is DSGVTQTPKHLITATGQRVTLRCSPRSGDLSVYWYQQSLDQGLQFLIQYYNGEERAKGNILERFSAQQFPDLHSELNLSSLELGDSALYFCASSVASGPANTGELFFGEGSRLTVL.